This T cell receptor (beta chain) was identified during a study of blood T cell repertoires in COVID-19. In the study's own analysis: Nucleated cell counts were estimated from reference gene primer amplification. TCRdb's table, derived via immunoSEQ multiplex PCR, lists solely in-frame clones and lacks some. Clone size and the V and J calls come from that table; the DNA yielded D and trimming. The sample has about 34,000 clones; 85% are singletons. This CDR3 is built from 16 residues. V was clipped by 0 bases and J by 0 bases; unmatched bases: 2. Germline V gene sequence: CDR1 MNHEY, CDR2 SVGAGI. The material sequenced was peripheral blood. This receptor was identified in a human donor with acute or convalescent COVID-19. The donor label of this sample is uncertain. The J gene is TRBJ1-3, the V gene TRBV6-5; 7 bases match TRBD1. The CDR3 nucleotides read TGTGCCAGCAGTTACTCCCGACAGGGCTCTGGAAACACCATATATTTT. This translates into CASSYSRQGSGNTIYF.